These T cell receptor beta chains were read from a single sample in a study of blood T cell repertoires in COVID-19. The repertoire was sequenced with immunoSEQ multiplex PCR; TCRdb's copy has only in-frame clones and lacks some. This table holds 200,000 to 250,000 clones, approximately 87% found once. The sample taken for sequencing was PBMCs or T cells enriched from blood (not recorded which). All receptors come from a woman in her 50s in a cohort exposed to, infected with or recovered from COVID-19 (not recorded which). Both conserved end residues are part of each CDR3. A D gene is named only where the DNA matches it firmly. Size is stated for part of the rows, as once, few or many counts, or as a class when the clone is expanded.

j_gene,v_gene,abundance,d_gene,CDR3nt,CDR3aa
TRBJ1-4,TRBV28,-,TRBD1,TGTGCCAGCAGTTTATCAGGGGACAGGACTAATGAAAAACTGTTTTTT,CASSLSGDRTNEKLFF
TRBJ1-6,TRBV7-2,-,-,TGTGCCAGCAGCTTAGGGGGGGAACACTCCTATAATTCACCCCTCCACTTT,CASSLGGEHSYNSPLHF
TRBJ2-4,TRBV10-3,-,-,TGTGCCATCAGTGAAAGCCTAGCCAAAAACATTCAGTACTTC,CAISESLAKNIQYF
TRBJ2-2,TRBV10-1,-,TRBD1,TGCGCCAGCAGTCGGGACAGGGTCACCGGGGAGCTGTTTTTT,CASSRDRVTGELFF
TRBJ1-1,TRBV12-5,-,-,TGTGCTAGTGGCCCGGCGGGATACACTGAAGCTTTCTTT,CASGPAGYTEAFF
TRBJ2-3,TRBV18,-,TRBD2,TGTGCCAGCTCACCACAGACCAGCGGGGATAACCGGGATACGCAGTATTTT,CASSPQTSGDNRDTQYF
TRBJ1-1,TRBV5-1,-,-,TGCGCCAGCAGCTTGGATGCGGAAATGAACACTGAAGCTTTCTTT,CASSLDAEMNTEAFF
TRBJ1-4,TRBV2,-,-,TGTGCCAGCAGTGAAAGGCGGAATGAAAAACTGTTTTTT,CASSERRNEKLFF
TRBJ2-7,TRBV7-2,-,-,TGTGCCAGCAGCTTGGAGCTGACCTACGAGCAGTACTTC,CASSLELTYEQYF
TRBJ2-5,TRBV9,few,-,TGTGCCAGCAGCCCGGACCCGGGGGAGACCCAGTACTTC,CASSPDPGETQYF
TRBJ2-5,TRBV3-1/TRBV3-2,-,TRBD1,TGTGCCAGCAGCCCCCTTGGGACAGGGTCCGCAGAGACCCAGTACTTC,CASSPLGTGSAETQYF
TRBJ2-7,TRBV5-1,many,-,TGCGCCAGCAGCTTGGGCGACACAGCCTACGAGCAGTACTTC,CASSLGDTAYEQYF
TRBJ1-6,TRBV3-1/TRBV3-2,-,-,TGTGCCAGCAGGCAGAATAATTCACCCCTCCACTTT,CASRQNNSPLHF
TRBJ2-7,TRBV3-1/TRBV3-2,-,-,TGTGCCAGCAGCCAAGCGGGGGGCCATAGCTCCTACGAGCAGTACTTC,CASSQAGGHSSYEQYF
TRBJ1-6,TRBV10-3,-,-,TGTGCCATCAACTCCGGGTCCCGATCACCCCTCCACTTT,CAINSGSRSPLHF
TRBJ2-3,TRBV7-2,-,-,TGTGCCAGCAGCTGGGGGGGCCAATTGGCAGATACGCAGTATTTT,CASSWGGQLADTQYF
TRBJ2-7,TRBV7-2,-,-,TGTGCCAGCAGCTTTGCACCCGGGGACACCTACGAGCAGTACTTC,CASSFAPGDTYEQYF
TRBJ2-3,TRBV7-9,-,TRBD2,TGTGCCAGCAGCTTAAGGCGCGCGGGGGCAGATACGCAGTATTTT,CASSLRRAGADTQYF
TRBJ1-5,TRBV6-5,-,-,TGTGCCAGCAGTCCCAGTGGCGGGCAGCCCCAGCATTTT,CASSPSGGQPQHF
TRBJ2-1,TRBV4-2,-,-,TGTGCCAGCAGCCAGGGGCCGGGGCAGACTAGTCTTAAGTTCTTC,CASSQGPGQTSLKFF
TRBJ2-5,TRBV4-3,-,TRBD1,TGCGCCAGCAGCCAGGGAGCCAGGGGGGAGACCCAGTACTTC,CASSQGARGETQYF
TRBJ2-7,TRBV7-6,-,TRBD2,TGTGCCAGCAGCTCCTCACCGGATCAACTAGCGGGGCGTTCCTACGAGCAGTACTTC,CASSSSPDQLAGRSYEQYF
TRBJ2-4,TRBV4-2,-,TRBD1,TGTGCCAGCAGCCAAGAGATACAGGGGGCGCAGAGAAACATTCAGTACTTC,CASSQEIQGAQRNIQYF
TRBJ1-2,TRBV4-3,-,TRBD1,TGCGCCAGCAGCCAAGAACAGGGGCCCCACTATGGCTACACCTTC,CASSQEQGPHYGYTF
TRBJ2-5,TRBV29-1,-,TRBD1,TGCAGCGTTGAAATGTTGGGACAGCAAGAGACCCAGTACTTC,CSVEMLGQQETQYF
TRBJ1-4,TRBV19,-,TRBD1,TGTGCCACCAGTTCTCCGGGACAGAGTGCAACTAATGAAAAACTGTTTTTT,CATSSPGQSATNEKLFF
TRBJ1-1,TRBV21-1,-,-,TGTGAGGGGGGGCTTCCTGAAGCTTTCTTT,CEGGLPEAFF
TRBJ2-2,TRBV7-3,-,-,TGTGCCAGCAGCCCCCGCTCTTGGGTGCCAGGGAAAACCGGGGAGCTGTTTTTT,CASSPRSWVPGKTGELFF
TRBJ1-2,TRBV6-1,-,TRBD1,TGTGCCAGCAGTGACCTTCACAGGGGGCTGCATGGCTACACCTTC,CASSDLHRGLHGYTF
TRBJ2-7,TRBV5-1,-,-,TGCGCCAGCAGCTTGGAACTCATGGTCGAGCAGTACTTC,CASSLELMVEQYF
TRBJ2-3,TRBV4-2,many,TRBD2,TGTGCCAGCAGCCAAGATTTGGGGAGTGCTAGCGGGGGTAATACGCAGTATTTT,CASSQDLGSASGGNTQYF
TRBJ2-3,TRBV10-3,-,-,TGTGCCATCAGGCGGGACCTCACAGATACGCAGTATTTT,CAIRRDLTDTQYF